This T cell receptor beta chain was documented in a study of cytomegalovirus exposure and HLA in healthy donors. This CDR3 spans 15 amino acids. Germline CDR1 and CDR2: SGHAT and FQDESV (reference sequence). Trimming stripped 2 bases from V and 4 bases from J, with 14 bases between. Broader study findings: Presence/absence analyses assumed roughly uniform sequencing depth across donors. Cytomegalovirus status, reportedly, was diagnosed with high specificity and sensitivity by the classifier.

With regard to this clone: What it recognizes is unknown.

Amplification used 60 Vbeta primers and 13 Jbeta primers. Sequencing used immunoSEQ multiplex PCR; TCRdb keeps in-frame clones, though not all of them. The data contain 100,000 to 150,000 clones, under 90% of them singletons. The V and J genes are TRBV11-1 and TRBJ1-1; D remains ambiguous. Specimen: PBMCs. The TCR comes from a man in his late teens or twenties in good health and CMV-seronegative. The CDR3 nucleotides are TGTGCCAGCAGCTTAAAAGGCCGGGGTGGCACTGAAGCTTTCTTT. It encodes CASSLKGRGGTEAFF. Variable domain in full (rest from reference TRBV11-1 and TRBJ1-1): EAEVAQSPRYKITEKSQAVAFWCDPISGHATLYWYRQILGQGPELLVQFQDESVVDDSQLPKDRFSAERLKGVDSTLKIQPAELGDSAMYLCASSLKGRGGTEAFFGQGTRLTVV.